This T cell receptor beta chain was obtained from a study of blood T cell repertoires in COVID-19. Turning to the study itself: Acute and convalescent COVID-19 samples came from the United States, Italy and Spain. Sources were T cells, B-cell-depleted T cells, or PBMCs; the material itself was cDNA or gDNA.

This CDR3 spans 14 amino acids. V was clipped by 7 bases and J by 4 bases, with 17 bases between them. CDR1 is MNHEY, CDR2 SVGAGI, per germline. Per the study methods: Nucleated cell counts were estimated from reference gene primer amplification. Generated by immunoSEQ multiplex PCR, the TCRdb table keeps only in-frame clones and is missing some. V and J calls and clone size are given by that table; D and trimming were obtained from the DNA. The data contain roughly 320,000 clones, roughly 85% of them singletons. The receptor's source is a human donor in a cohort sampled during active COVID-19. The chain carries TRBV6-5 and TRBJ2-7; D may be TRBD1 (6 bases). Sequenced input: peripheral blood. The CDR3 sequence: CASNRQAPTYEQYF. The CDR3, as DNA: TGTGCCAGCAATAGACAGGCCCCAACATACGAGCAGTACTTC.